Sequencing of this T cell receptor beta chain was carried out in a study of T cells in Graves' hyperthyroidism and ophthalmopathy. Across the study: Before treatment of any kind, peripheral blood was taken at initial diagnosis.

This clonotype was picked up many times. Its matching antigen is unknown. Study-wide points: Blood also carried most thyroid clonotypes expanded above 0.001.

RNA transcripts provided the source from which TCR beta CDR3 regions were amplified. Using the HTBI primer set, a first-round RT-PCR was run on the TCR CDR3. TCRdb reprocessed the multiplex PCR reads via MiXCR and lists one record per CDR3 protein. This sample yields roughly 100,000 distinct CDR3 sequences, of which roughly 44% are seen a single time; about 26% belongs to the top ten. The source is a man aged 35-49 years with Graves' hyperthyroidism. The sequencing sample was made of blood.

CDR3 residues: CASSLRGQETQYF. In nucleotides, the CDR3 is TGTGCCAGCAGCTTACGGGGCCAAGAGACCCAGTACTTC. V is TRBV7-9 and J is TRBJ2-5; TRBD2 might be the D (5 bases). The germline V gene has CDR1 SEHNR and CDR2 FQNEAQ (reference sequence). This CDR3 region has 13 residues. Trimming took 2 bases from V and 1 from J, leaving 5 bases between them.